The rows below give T cell receptor beta chains drawn from one sample of a study of CD8+ T cells in alopecia areata. Produced via immunoSEQ multiplex PCR; TCRdb's table is partial and in-frame only. The repertoire holds some 120,000 clones, with around 60% as singletons. Specimen: CD4+ T cells sorted from blood, collected at week 4, from a patient treated with tofacitinib. These receptors came from a human donor with alopecia areata. The CDR3 runs from the conserved cysteine through the conserved F or W. The D gene is left open where the match is weak. The size entry is marked missing in some rows and otherwise reads once, few, many or a size class.

>few|TRBJ2-3|TRBD1|TRBV15
TGTGCCACCAGCAGACGACAGGGGAGCACAGATACGCAGTATTTT
CATSRRQGSTDTQYF
>.|TRBJ2-5|.|TRBV4-1
TGCGCCAGCAGCCAAATAAGAGGGGAGACCCAGTACTTC
CASSQIRGETQYF
>.|TRBJ2-7|.|TRBV29-1
TGCAGCGTGAGGGATTCTTGGACTGCCTACGAGCAGTACTTC
CSVRDSWTAYEQYF
>.|TRBJ2-7|.|TRBV28
TGTGCCAGCGAAGAGGACTCATCCTACGAGCAGTACTTC
CASEEDSSYEQYF
>.|TRBJ1-2|.|TRBV7-3
TGTGCCAGCAGCTTAAGGCCGGGGGATCTCTATGGCTACACCTTC
CASSLRPGDLYGYTF
>.|TRBJ2-2|TRBD1|TRBV29-1
TGCAGCGGTGGACAGGCCACCGGGGAGCTGTTTTTT
CSGGQATGELFF
>.|TRBJ2-5|.|TRBV30
TGTGCCTGGAGAACGAGCGGCCAAGAGACCCAGTACTTC
CAWRTSGQETQYF
>.|TRBJ2-7|TRBD1|TRBV5-1
TGCGCCAGCAGCTTACGGACAGGTTCCTACGAGCAGTACTTC
CASSLRTGSYEQYF
>once|TRBJ2-5|TRBD2|TRBV5-4
TGTGCCAGCAGCTTGGCGGGAGGCGAGGAGACCCAGTACTTC
CASSLAGGEETQYF
>once|TRBJ1-4|.|TRBV15
TGTGCCACCAGCATGGGACGGCGTAATGAAAAACTGTTTTTT
CATSMGRRNEKLFF
>.|TRBJ1-5|TRBD1|TRBV6-6
TGTGCCAGCACCTACCAGACAGGGGGGAATCAGCCCCAGCATTTT
CASTYQTGGNQPQHF
>.|TRBJ2-4|.|TRBV7-9
TGTGCCAGCAGCCTAACAGGATCGTTAGCCAAAAACATTCAGTACTTC
CASSLTGSLAKNIQYF
>.|TRBJ1-2|.|TRBV29-1
TGCAGCGTTGAAGAGGGTGGGGGCAGTAACTATGGCTACACCTTC
CSVEEGGGSNYGYTF
>.|TRBJ2-5|.|TRBV6-6
TGTGCCAGCAGTTACTCTGGTGGGAGATCGGAGACCCAGTACTTC
CASSYSGGRSETQYF
>once|TRBJ1-3|.|TRBV20-1
TGCAGTGCCCCACAGGGAAACACCATATATTTT
CSAPQGNTIYF
>.|TRBJ2-5|.|TRBV11-3
TGTGCCAGCAGCTTTCAGGGGGGGGAGACCCAGTACTTC
CASSFQGGETQYF
>few|TRBJ2-2|.|TRBV2
TGTGCCAGCAGGGAAGGAACCGGGGAGCTGTTTTTT
CASREGTGELFF
>.|TRBJ2-7|TRBD1|TRBV29-1
TGCAGCGTCAGGACAGGGGGCGAGCAGTACTTC
CSVRTGGEQYF
>.|TRBJ2-7|TRBD1|TRBV14
TGTGCCAGCAGCCGTAGACAGGGCTCTTCCTACGAGCAGTACTTC
CASSRRQGSSYEQYF
>.|TRBJ1-2|.|TRBV30
TGTGCCTGGAGCCCGTTGGACGTAGTCACCTTC
CAWSPLDVVTF
>few|TRBJ1-2|TRBD1|TRBV7-9
TGTGCCAGCAGCTTAGGAGGACAGGTCCTCAACTATGGCTACACCTTC
CASSLGGQVLNYGYTF
>few|TRBJ2-1|TRBD1|TRBV4-1
TGCGCCAGCAGCTATACCGGGACAGGGGAGATGGGTGAGCAGTTCTTC
CASSYTGTGEMGEQFF
>.|TRBJ2-5|.|TRBV15
TGTGCCACCAGCAGAGACGGGCAGGGGAGAGAGACCCAGTACTTC
CATSRDGQGRETQYF
>.|TRBJ2-5|.|TRBV27
TGTGCCAGCAGTTTACTAGGAATTGGGTACCAAGAGACCCAGTACTTC
CASSLLGIGYQETQYF
>few|TRBJ1-2|TRBD1|TRBV29-1
TGCAGCTTCTCCGGGACAGACTATGGCTACACCTTC
CSFSGTDYGYTF
>.|TRBJ1-2|.|TRBV7-2
TGTGCCAGCAGCTTATCGGTCGGCCGGGACTATGGCTACACCTTC
CASSLSVGRDYGYTF
>.|TRBJ2-3|.|TRBV4-1
TGCGCCAGCAGTCGCTTGCCCGGGACTTCTACCACAGATACGCAGTATTTT
CASSRLPGTSTTDTQYF
>few|TRBJ1-4|.|TRBV5-1
TGCGCCAGCAGTTTAGGTCAGGGTCTTAATGAAAAACTGTTTTTT
CASSLGQGLNEKLFF
>.|TRBJ2-2|.|TRBV30
TGTGCCTGGAGTACAGGGCCGGCTAGAGTCGGGGAGCTGTTTTTT
CAWSTGPARVGELFF
>.|TRBJ2-5|.|TRBV6-5
TGTGCCAGCAGTTACTCGAGGAGGGGGTCACAAGAGACCCAGTACTTC
CASSYSRRGSQETQYF
>.|TRBJ1-4|.|TRBV2
TGTGCCAGCAGTGAGTCCAGGGAAAAACTGTTTTTT
CASSESREKLFF
>.|TRBJ2-7|TRBD2|TRBV7-2
TGTGCCAGCAGCTTAAGTTCGGGGGGCGAGCAGTACTTC
CASSLSSGGEQYF
>few|TRBJ2-1|.|TRBV5-5
TGTGCCAGCAGTAAGGGAGCGGAGGGTGAGCAGTTCTTC
CASSKGAEGEQFF
>.|TRBJ2-7|TRBD1|TRBV5-1
TGCGCCAGCAGCTTGGACAGGGGGCTCTCCTACGAGCAGTACTTC
CASSLDRGLSYEQYF
>few|TRBJ2-1|.|TRBV6-6
TGTGCCAGCAGTTACTCGGGGGCCAGGAATGAGCAGTTCTTC
CASSYSGARNEQFF
>.|TRBJ1-3|.|TRBV7-2
TGTGCCAGCAGCTTTAACTCTGGAAACACCATATATTTT
CASSFNSGNTIYF
>.|TRBJ1-5|.|TRBV29-1
TGCAGCGTTGTAGAGGGGGAGGGTCAGCCCCAGCATTTT
CSVVEGEGQPQHF
>.|TRBJ1-1|.|TRBV23-1
TGCGCCCCCCAGTTAAATACACGGGCTTTCTTT
CAPQLNTRAFF
>.|TRBJ2-2|TRBD1|TRBV6-1
TGTGCCAGCAGTATACAGGGGACCACCGGGGAGCTGTTTTTT
CASSIQGTTGELFF
>once|TRBJ2-3|.|TRBV6-6
TGTGCCAGCAGCCCACGAGTCACAGATACGCAGTATTTT
CASSPRVTDTQYF
>few|TRBJ2-5|.|TRBV7-6
TGTGCCAGCAGCTTAGTAGAGACCCAGTACTTC
CASSLVETQYF
>.|TRBJ2-1|TRBD2|TRBV6-1
TGTGCCAGCAGTGGCCGTAGCGGGAGGGATTACAATGAGCAGTTCTTC
CASSGRSGRDYNEQFF
>.|TRBJ1-2|TRBD1|TRBV7-2
TGTGCCAGCAGCCCGGACAGGGGGCTATATGGCTACACCTTC
CASSPDRGLYGYTF